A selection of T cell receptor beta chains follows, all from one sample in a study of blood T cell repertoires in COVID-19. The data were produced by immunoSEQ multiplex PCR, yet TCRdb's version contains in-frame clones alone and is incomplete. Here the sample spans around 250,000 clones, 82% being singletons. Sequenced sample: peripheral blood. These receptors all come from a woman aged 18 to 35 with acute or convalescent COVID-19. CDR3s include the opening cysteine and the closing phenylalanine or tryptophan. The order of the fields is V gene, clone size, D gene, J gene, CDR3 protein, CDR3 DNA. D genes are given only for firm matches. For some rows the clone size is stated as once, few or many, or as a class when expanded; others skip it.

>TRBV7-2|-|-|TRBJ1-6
CASSSWGRNSPLHF
TGTGCCAGCAGCTCCTGGGGGCGTAATTCACCCCTCCACTTT
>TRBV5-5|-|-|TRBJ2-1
CASSLGRDGDEQFF
TGTGCCAGCAGCTTGGGGCGGGATGGGGATGAGCAGTTCTTC
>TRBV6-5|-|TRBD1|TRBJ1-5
CASSYCPGGRNQPQHF
TGTGCCAGCAGTTACTGCCCAGGGGGCCGCAATCAGCCCCAGCATTTT
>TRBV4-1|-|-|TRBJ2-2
CASSRGWGADTGELFF
TGCGCCAGCAGCCGCGGCTGGGGCGCGGACACCGGGGAGCTGTTTTTT
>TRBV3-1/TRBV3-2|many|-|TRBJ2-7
CASSQGRGYEQYF
TGTGCCAGCAGCCAAGGCAGGGGCTACGAGCAGTACTTC
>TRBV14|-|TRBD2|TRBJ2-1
CASSQGGTRGFYEQFF
TGTGCCAGCAGCCAAGGAGGGACTAGAGGATTCTATGAGCAGTTCTTC
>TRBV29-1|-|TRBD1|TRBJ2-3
CSADRGGADTQYF
TGCAGCGCTGACAGGGGTGGTGCAGATACGCAGTATTTT
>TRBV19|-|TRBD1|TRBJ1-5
CASSRQGDQPQHF
TGTGCCAGTAGTCGACAGGGCGATCAGCCCCAGCATTTT
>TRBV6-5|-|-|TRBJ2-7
CASSSGRELWEQYF
TGTGCCAGCAGTTCGGGGCGGGAACTCTGGGAGCAGTACTTC
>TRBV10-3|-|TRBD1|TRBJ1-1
CAISEPRDRAINTEAFF
TGTGCCATCAGTGAACCCCGGGACAGGGCGATAAACACTGAAGCTTTCTTT
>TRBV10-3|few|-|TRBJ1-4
CAISDTGLRTNEKLFF
TGTGCCATCAGTGATACCGGGTTGAGGACTAATGAAAAACTGTTTTTT
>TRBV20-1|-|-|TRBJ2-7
CSAGASEQYF
TGCAGTGCTGGAGCTTCCGAGCAGTACTTC
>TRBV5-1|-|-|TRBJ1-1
CASSLAGGRTEAFF
TGCGCCAGCAGCTTGGCGGGGGGCCGCACTGAAGCTTTCTTT
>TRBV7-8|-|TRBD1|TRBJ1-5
CASSLKAGGLFWPQHF
TGTGCCAGCAGCTTAAAGGCAGGGGGCCTCTTTTGGCCCCAGCATTTT
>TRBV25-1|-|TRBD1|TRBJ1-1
CASSGDRELTEAFF
TGTGCCAGCAGTGGCGACAGGGAACTTACTGAAGCTTTCTTT
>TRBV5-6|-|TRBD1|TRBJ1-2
CASSNSGTGPYGYTF
TGTGCCAGCAGCAATTCCGGGACAGGGCCTTATGGCTACACCTTC
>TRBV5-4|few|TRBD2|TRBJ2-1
CASSFRGLAGNEQFF
TGTGCCAGCAGCTTTAGGGGACTAGCGGGGAATGAGCAGTTCTTC
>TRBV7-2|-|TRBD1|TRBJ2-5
CASSVRTGQETQYF
TGTGCCAGCAGCGTTCGGACAGGCCAAGAGACCCAGTACTTC
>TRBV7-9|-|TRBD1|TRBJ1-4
CASRRDRGEEKLFF
TGTGCCAGCAGACGGGACAGGGGAGAAGAAAAACTGTTTTTT
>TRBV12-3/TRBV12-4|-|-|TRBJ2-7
CASRHRVYEQYF
TGTGCCAGCAGGCACAGGGTCTACGAGCAGTACTTC
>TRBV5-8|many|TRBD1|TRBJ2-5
CASSLGDRAQETQYF
TGTGCCAGCAGCTTGGGGGACAGGGCTCAAGAGACCCAGTACTTC
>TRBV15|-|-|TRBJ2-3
CATSRVIRGTDTQYF
TGTGCCACCAGCAGAGTAATACGGGGCACAGATACGCAGTATTTT
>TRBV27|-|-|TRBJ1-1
CASSSRTEEAFF
TGTGCCAGCAGTTCCCGGACAGAGGAAGCTTTCTTT
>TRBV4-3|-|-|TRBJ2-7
CASSQEVGSSLDYEEQYF
TGCGCCAGCAGCCAAGAGGTCGGCTCAAGCCTCGACTACGAAGAGCAGTACTTC
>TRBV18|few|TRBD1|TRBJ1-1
CASSEMDRPTEAFF
TGTGCCAGCTCGGAAATGGACAGGCCAACTGAAGCTTTCTTT
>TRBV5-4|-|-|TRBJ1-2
CASSLPPPYGYTF
TGTGCCAGCAGCTTGCCCCCCCCATATGGCTACACCTTC
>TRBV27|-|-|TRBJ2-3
CASSPGQWSGDTQYF
TGTGCCAGCAGTCCAGGACAGTGGTCAGGAGATACGCAGTATTTT
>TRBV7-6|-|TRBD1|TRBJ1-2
CASSLGGDRGYYGYTF
TGTGCCAGCAGCTTAGGAGGCGACAGGGGCTACTATGGCTACACCTTC
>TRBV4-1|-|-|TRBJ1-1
CASSHERGGRDGNTEAFF
TGCGCCAGCAGCCATGAAAGGGGGGGCCGGGACGGTAACACTGAAGCTTTCTTT
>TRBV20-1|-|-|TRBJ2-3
CSASGRGPRGTDTQYF
TGCAGTGCTAGTGGGCGGGGTCCTCGGGGCACAGATACGCAGTATTTT
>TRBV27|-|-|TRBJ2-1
CASSFDKRTYNEQFF
TGTGCCAGCAGTTTCGATAAGAGGACCTACAATGAGCAGTTCTTC
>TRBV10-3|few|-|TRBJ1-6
CAISQSPQGRIYNSPLHF
TGTGCCATCAGTCAGTCCCCTCAGGGCCGAATCTATAATTCACCCCTCCACTTT
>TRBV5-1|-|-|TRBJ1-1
CASSLGFQARTNTEAFF
TGCGCCAGCAGCCTCGGGTTTCAAGCCCGCACGAACACTGAAGCTTTCTTT
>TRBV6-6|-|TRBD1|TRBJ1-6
CASSFKGPGGSPLHF
TGTGCCAGCAGTTTCAAAGGGCCAGGGGGTTCACCCCTCCACTTT
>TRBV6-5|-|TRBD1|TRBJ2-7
CATSRGIFDEQYF
TGTGCCACGAGCAGGGGGATATTCGACGAGCAGTACTTC
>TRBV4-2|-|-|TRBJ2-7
CASSQDSLSSYEQYF
TGTGCCAGCAGCCAAGACTCACTATCCTCCTACGAGCAGTACTTC
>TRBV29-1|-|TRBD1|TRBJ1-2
CSVLSGQGADYTF
TGCAGCGTTCTATCGGGACAGGGGGCGGACTACACCTTC
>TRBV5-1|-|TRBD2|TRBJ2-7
CASSLWSGRDEQYF
TGCGCCAGCAGCTTGTGGTCAGGGAGGGACGAGCAGTACTTC
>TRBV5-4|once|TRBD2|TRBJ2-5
CASSLRSGLAGYQETQYF
TGTGCCAGCAGCTTGCGGTCAGGACTAGCGGGGTACCAAGAGACCCAGTACTTC
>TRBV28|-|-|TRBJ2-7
CASSLYLFSGTSYEQYF
TGTGCCAGCAGTCTATACTTATTTAGCGGAACGTCCTACGAGCAGTACTTC
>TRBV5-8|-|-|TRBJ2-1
CASSLAGRSYNEQFF
TGTGCCAGCAGCTTGGCAGGGCGCTCCTACAATGAGCAGTTCTTC
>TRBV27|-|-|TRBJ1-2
CASSLAAGFYGYTF
TGTGCCAGCAGTTTAGCGGCAGGGTTCTATGGCTACACCTTC